Following are 14 T cell receptor beta chains from one sample sequenced in a study of identifying expanded T cells in peripheral blood. Profiled with immunoSEQ multiplex PCR; TCRdb holds only in-frame clones, not every one. This sample yields approximately 92,000 clones, of which 80% to 90% are seen a single time; 3.5% to 5% belongs to the top ten. Sequencing used blood. The origin of the receptors is a person between 18 and 70 years old in good health.

V usage is TRBV5-1 and J usage is TRBJ2-7; D possibly corresponds to TRBD1 (5 bases). V dropped 3 bases and J dropped 1 base, with 8 bases sitting between them. The CDR3 runs 13 residues. Per the germline V gene, CDR1 is SGHRS and CDR2 is YFSETQ. In DNA, the CDR3 is TGCGCCAGCAGCTACGCAGGGTCCTACGAGCAGTACTTC. This sequence encodes CASSYAGSYEQYF.

The rearrangement uses TRBV7-9 and TRBJ1-2; no clear D gene. Germline loops: CDR1 SEHNR, CDR2 FQNEAQ (reference sequence). The CDR3 is 14 residues long. V lost 5 bases, J lost 2 bases, and 12 bases lay in between. The CDR3 is CASSLWELNYGYTF. As DNA, the CDR3 is TGTGCCAGCAGCCTGTGGGAGCTAAACTATGGCTACACCTTC.

The chain has TRBV29-1 and TRBJ2-5, with D perhaps matching TRBD1 (5 bases). The CDR3 is made up of 14 amino acids. CDR1 and CDR2 (germline): SQVTM, ANQGSEA. With 6 bases removed from V and 2 bases from J, the gap between germline ends came to 16 bases. For the CDR3, the DNA is TGCAGCGTCAAGGACAATTTACGTCAAGAGACCCAGTACTTC. Translating gives CSVKDNLRQETQYF.

This sequence joins TRBV27 and TRBJ2-7, with no clear D. This CDR3 has 14 residues. V dropped 6 bases and J dropped 4 bases, with 16 bases sitting between them. Germline-derived CDR1 and CDR2 are MNHEY and SMNVEV (reference sequence). DNA of the CDR3: TGTGCCAGCAGCGGGCGAGGACCGAGGTACGAGCAGTACTTC. Translated: CASSGRGPRYEQYF.

V usage is TRBV27 and J usage is TRBJ2-6, with unresolved D. V was trimmed by 4 bases and J by 0 bases, leaving 7 bases between them. CDR3 size: 15 residues. Germline V gives CDR1 MNHEY, CDR2 SMNVEV (reference sequence). CDR3: CASSSGSSGANVLTF. The CDR3 coding sequence is TGTGCCAGCAGTTCGGGCAGCTCTGGGGCCAACGTCCTGACTTTC.

This clone turned up a few times. The V gene is TRBV6-6, the J gene TRBJ1-2; maybe TRBD1 (6 bases). In germline, CDR1 is MNHNY, CDR2 SVGAGI (reference sequence). Between the trimmed V and J ends, which lost 6 bases and 2 bases, there was a span of 19 bases. The CDR3 runs to 16 residues. Written as DNA, the CDR3 is TGTGCCAGCAGGACAGACCGGGACACGAACAACTATGGCTACACCTTC. The encoded protein is CASRTDRDTNNYGYTF.

This chain joins TRBV4-3 and TRBJ1-4, with a weak D call TRBD1 (5 bases). V lost 3 bases and J 11 bases, leaving 16 bases between the germline ends. CDR1 LGHNA and CDR2 YSLEER come from the germline V gene. This CDR3 has 14 residues. The CDR3 region is CASSQGGSGAKLFF. The CDR3 DNA follows: TGCGCCAGCAGCCAGGGGGGAAGTGGAGCGAAACTGTTTTTT.

The rearrangement joins TRBV10-2 to TRBJ1-1, with 7 nucleotides matching TRBD1. The germline V gene has CDR1 WSHSY and CDR2 SAAADI. The length of the CDR3 is 11 residues. V shed 6 bases and J 5 bases; nucleotides not matched to a gene: 0. The CDR3 reads CASRTGTEAFF. The DNA for the CDR3 is TGCGCCAGCAGGACAGGGACTGAAGCTTTCTTT.

The genes are TRBV4-3 and TRBJ1-1; no firm D call. CDR1 and CDR2 (germline): LGHNA, YSLEER. The V gene lost 5 bases and the J gene lost 4 bases, with 11 bases spanning the gap. The CDR3 sequence is 13 residues long. The CDR3 loop is CASSGRRSTEAFF. The CDR3 DNA follows: TGCGCCAGCAGCGGGCGGAGAAGCACTGAAGCTTTCTTT.

The genes are TRBV11-3 and TRBJ1-1; no clear D. CDR1 SGHNT and CDR2 YENEEA come from the germline V gene. The V end lost 5 bases, the J end lost 8 bases, and 24 bases lay between the germline ends. The CDR3 is 16 amino acids. CDR3 nucleotides: TGTGCCAGCAGCCTAGGCCCGAGAGGATTTCGTCGCGAAGCTTTCTTT. It yields the protein CASSLGPRGFRREAFF.

The genes are TRBV4-3 and TRBJ2-1; no definite D call. Germline values: CDR1 LGHNA, CDR2 YSLEER. V was cut by 0 bases and J by 9 bases, with 30 bases left in between. The CDR3 has 20 amino acids. The CDR3 DNA follows: TGCGCCAGCAGCCAAGATCTTTTTGCCCCCTTACCCCCTGCAGAGATTGAGCAGTTCTTC. Its translation is CASSQDLFAPLPPAEIEQFF.

J is TRBJ1-4 and V is TRBV11-2; no firm D call. Germline loops: CDR1 SGHAT, CDR2 FQNNGV. This CDR3 contains 11 residues. Deletions cut 5 bases from V and 8 bases from J, with 6 bases between. CDR3 in amino acids: CASSPSEKLFF. The CDR3 DNA sequence: TGTGCCAGCAGCCCCTCCGAAAAACTGTTTTTT.

The chain employs TRBV7-2 and TRBJ2-4, with a weak D call TRBD1 (5 bases). Germline CDR1 and CDR2: SGHTA and FQGNSA. The CDR3 extends over 14 amino acids. Trimming stripped 1 base from V and 8 bases from J, with 12 bases between. The DNA of the CDR3 is TGTGCCAGCAGCTTAGGACCCAGGGATGACATTCAGTACTTC. It is translated as CASSLGPRDDIQYF.

The J gene is TRBJ1-4, the V gene TRBV18; D not resolved. Trimming shortened V by 2 bases and J by 8 bases, and 9 bases separated the two germline ends. Germline V gene data show CDR1 as KGHSH and CDR2 as LQKENI. The CDR3 runs 13 residues. This CDR3 is CASSPGQEEKLFF. The DNA of the CDR3 is TGTGCCAGCTCACCAGGGCAGGAGGAAAAACTGTTTTTT.